Each of the 17 T cell receptor beta chains below was sequenced from the same sample in a study of OX40 agonist ivuxolimab in advanced cancers. TCRdb's copy holds only in-frame clones and misses some; the assay was immunoSEQ multiplex PCR. The sample includes some 39,000 clones, 81% of them seen just once. Sequencing used CD4+ or CD8+ T cells sorted from blood, obtained in a trial of the OX40 agonist ivuxolimab. All receptors derive from an adult with an advanced solid tumor such as melanoma, head and neck, liver or kidney cancer.

The gene calls are TRBV4-2 and TRBJ2-7; 7 bases align to TRBD2. The CDR3 spans 13 residues. In germline, CDR1 is LGHNA, CDR2 YNFKEQ. V gave up 4 bases and J gave up 5 bases; unmatched junction bases: 5. The chain's CDR3 is CASSRPGGDEQYF. The CDR3, as DNA: TGTGCCAGCAGCCGACCGGGGGGAGACGAGCAGTACTTC.

The chain has TRBV2 and TRBJ2-7; D might be TRBD1 or TRBD2, each matching 5 bases. The V gene lost 6 bases and the J gene lost 4 bases, with 13 bases spanning the gap. The CDR3 loop spans 13 amino acids. In germline, CDR1 is SNHLY, CDR2 FYNNEI. The CDR3 DNA is TGTGCCAGCAGCGCGGGCTGGGGGTACGAGCAGTACTTC. Protein: CASSAGWGYEQYF.

V usage is TRBV18 and J usage is TRBJ1-2, with a possible D match to TRBD1 (6 bases). CDR1 and CDR2 from the germline V gene are KGHSH and LQKENI. Deletions cut 2 bases from V and 3 bases from J, with 7 bases between. The CDR3 has 13 amino acids. The CDR3 sequence is CASSPEGDYGYTF. CDR3 bases: TGTGCCAGCTCACCAGAGGGGGACTATGGCTACACCTTC.

This clone came up once. The V gene is TRBV9, the J gene TRBJ1-6, with a tentative D call TRBD1 (6 bases). CDR3 length equals 15 residues. Germline loops: CDR1 SGDLS, CDR2 YYNGEE. V dropped 8 bases and J dropped 7 bases, with 19 bases sitting between them. The chain's CDR3 is CASAQDREGNSPLHF. The CDR3 DNA is TGTGCCAGTGCCCAGGACAGAGAAGGGAATTCACCCCTCCACTTT.

The chain is built from TRBV4-1 and TRBJ2-1; 14 nucleotides align to TRBD2. The J segment lost 9 bases and the V segment lost 3 bases, leaving 10 bases of the junction unmatched. CDR3 size: 17 residues. CDR1 and CDR2 (germline): MGHRA, YSYEKL. The CDR3 loop reads CASSQGLTSGGASEQFF. As DNA, the CDR3 is TGCGCCAGCAGCCAGGGATTGACTAGCGGGGGGGCTTCTGAGCAGTTCTTC.

The chain is built from TRBV4-2 and TRBJ1-1, with TRBD1 matching 7 bases. The trim removed 3 bases at V and 4 bases at J, leaving 14 bases unmatched. The CDR3 consists of 17 residues. Germline lookup yields CDR1 LGHNA and CDR2 YNFKEQ. The CDR3 nucleotides are TGTGCCAGCAGCCAGGTTCGGGCGACAGGGTCACTCACTGAAGCTTTCTTT. Its translation is CASSQVRATGSLTEAFF.

The chain carries TRBV7-8 and TRBJ2-3; D is perhaps TRBD1 (6 bases). The CDR3 length is 15 residues. Germline V gives CDR1 SGHVS, CDR2 FQNEAQ. V shed 0 bases and J shed 4 bases, with 11 bases lying between them. The CDR3 reads CASSLAPGVSDTQYF. In nucleotides, the CDR3 is TGTGCCAGCAGCTTAGCACCAGGGGTATCAGATACGCAGTATTTT. The full variable domain, rest sourced from reference TRBV7-8 and TRBJ2-3, is GAGVSQSPRYKVAKRGQDVALRCDPISGHVSLFWYQQALGQGPEFLTYFQNEAQLDKSGLPSDRFFAERPEGSVSTLKIQRTQQEDSAVYLCASSLAPGVSDTQYFGPGTRLTVL.

The chain has TRBV9 and TRBJ2-3; D is tentatively TRBD1 or TRBD2 (5 bases each). Trimming stripped 3 bases from V and 2 bases from J, with 10 bases between. Germline V gene lookup returns CDR1 SGDLS and CDR2 YYNGEE. This CDR3 has 14 residues. This chain's CDR3 is CASSAGPFTDTQYF. The CDR3 region has the DNA TGTGCCAGCAGCGCGGGACCTTTCACAGATACGCAGTATTTT.

The chain combines TRBV7-2 with TRBJ2-7; 10 bases align to TRBD1. The CDR3 length is 14 residues. Germline V gives CDR1 SGHTA, CDR2 FQGNSA. J was trimmed by 7 bases and V by 5 bases; bases with no gene match: 8. The CDR3 DNA reads TGTGCCAGCAGCGTCCGACAGGGGGCGCGGGAGCAGTACTTC. Amino acid sequence: CASSVRQGAREQYF.

The sample holds many counts of this clone. The chain carries TRBV19 and TRBJ1-1; unclear D gene. The germline V and J ends were trimmed by 3 bases and 2 bases, with 10 bases remaining between them. This CDR3 is built from 14 residues. The germline CDR1 and CDR2 sequences are LNHDA and SQIVND (reference sequence). CDR3 DNA sequence: TGTGCCAGTAGTATTCCGGTTTACAACACTGAAGCTTTCTTT. Residues: CASSIPVYNTEAFF.

V usage is TRBV5-6 and J usage is TRBJ1-2; D not resolved. V lost 0 bases, J lost 8 bases, and 8 bases lay in between. The germline gives CDR1 SGHDT, CDR2 YYEEEE. CDR3 length: 12 amino acids. CDR3 sequence: CASSLGYLGYTF. The CDR3 DNA follows: TGTGCCAGCAGCTTGGGGTACCTAGGCTACACCTTC.

This CDR3 reads CASSSQRGLSTDTQYF. CDR3 nucleotide sequence: TGTGCCAGCAGCTCCCAGCGGGGGCTCAGCACAGATACGCAGTATTTT. The V gene is TRBV7-3, the J gene TRBJ2-3; TRBD2 aligns across 8 bases. Germline assignment: CDR1 SGHTA and CDR2 FQGTGA. With 4 bases clipped from V and 0 bases from J, the junction kept 6 bases outside the gene matches. The CDR3 contains 16 residues.

In its sample, this clone was seen once. The V call is TRBV28, the J call TRBJ2-2; D is ambiguous. Trimming removed 3 bases at V and 4 bases at J, with 6 bases between. The CDR3 has 13 amino acids. Germline assignment: CDR1 MDHEN and CDR2 SYDVKM. This CDR3 is CASSFWVTGELFF. CDR3 DNA sequence: TGTGCCAGCAGTTTTTGGGTCACCGGGGAGCTGTTTTTT. Full variable domain (remainder filled in from reference TRBV28 and TRBJ2-2): DVKVTQSSRYLVKRTGEKVFLECVQDMDHENMFWYRQDPGLGLRLIYFSYDVKMKEKGDIPEGYSVSREKKERFSLILESASTNQTSMYLCASSFWVTGELFFGEGSRLTVL.

About this clone itself: One junction end does not reproduce the germline sequence, and a read error may be involved. The CDR3 DNA sequence: TGTGCCAGCAGCCTAGCGGGGGGCTACAATGAGCAGTTCTTC. Translation gives CASSLAGGYNEQFF. The gene calls are TRBV7-9 and TRBJ2-1, with 11 bases that match TRBD2. The CDR3 is 14 residues long. Germline CDR1 and CDR2: SEHNR and FQNEAQ (reference sequence).

This sequence joins TRBV5-1 and TRBJ1-2; tentatively, D is TRBD1 (5 bases). V lost 1 base, J lost 7 bases, and 17 bases lay in between. CDR3 length: 15 residues. CDR1 and CDR2 from the germline V gene are SGHRS and YFSETQ. The CDR3 coding sequence is TGCGCCAGCAGCTTGACGACAGCAATGACACGTGGCTACACCTTC. Its translation: CASSLTTAMTRGYTF.

This clone occurred once. V gene TRBV7-2 combines with J gene TRBJ1-4, with 7 bases identical to TRBD1. Germline V gene sequence: CDR1 SGHTA, CDR2 FQGNSA. CDR3 length: 14 residues. J gave up 12 bases and V 4 bases, and 11 bases lay outside the gene matches. The CDR3, as DNA: TGTGCCAGCAGCTCACAGGGGCTTCGGGGGGAACTGTTTTTT. As protein: CASSSQGLRGELFF.

The chain employs TRBV28 and TRBJ1-2, with 8 positions matching TRBD1. V dropped 4 bases and J dropped 5; count of bases not matched to a gene: 3. CDR1 MDHEN and CDR2 SYDVKM come from the germline V gene. This CDR3 is built from 13 residues. CDR3 amino acids: CASSSWTGYGYTF. Written as DNA, the CDR3 is TGTGCCAGCAGTTCGTGGACAGGGTATGGCTACACCTTC.